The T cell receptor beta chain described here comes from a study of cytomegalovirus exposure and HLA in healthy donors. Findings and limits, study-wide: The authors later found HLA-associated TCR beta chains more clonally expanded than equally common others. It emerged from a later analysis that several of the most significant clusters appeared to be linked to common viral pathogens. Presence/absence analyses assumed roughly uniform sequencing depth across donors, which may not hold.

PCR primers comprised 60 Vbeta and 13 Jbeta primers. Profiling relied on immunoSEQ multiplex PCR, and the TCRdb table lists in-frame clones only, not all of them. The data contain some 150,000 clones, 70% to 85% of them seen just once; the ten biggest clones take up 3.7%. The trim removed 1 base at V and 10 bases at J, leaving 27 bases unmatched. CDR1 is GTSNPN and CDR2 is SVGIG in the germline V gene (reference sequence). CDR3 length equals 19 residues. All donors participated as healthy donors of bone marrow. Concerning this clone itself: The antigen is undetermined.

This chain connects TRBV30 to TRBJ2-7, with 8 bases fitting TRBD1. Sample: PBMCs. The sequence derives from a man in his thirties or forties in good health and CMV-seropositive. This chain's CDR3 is CAWSELSGGYFTPLRQQYF. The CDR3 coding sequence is TGTGCCTGGAGTGAATTATCAGGGGGCTATTTTACGCCCCTACGACAACAGTACTTC.